This T cell receptor (beta chain) was identified during a study of T cell responses to AZD1222 COVID-19 vaccine. Points from the study as a whole: Clonal diversity was possibly underestimated, and white British individuals and females predominated among donors. Repertoire sampling was restricted to post-peak T cell response timepoints. Distributed over spike, vaccine-associated CD4 TCRs predominated at 160-218 and 743-854. Nearly half of spike-specific TCRs reportedly target unmutated variant regions.

Assay: immunoSEQ multiplex PCR; the TCRdb copy retains only in-frame clones and omits some. The sample records about 140,000 clones, approximately 90% being singletons. V gave up 5 bases and J gave up 6 bases, with 13 bases separating them. The CDR3 totals 13 residues. Germline values: CDR1 SEHNR, CDR2 FQNEAQ (reference sequence). This clone was found once. Its antigen is unidentified. Sequences were derived from peripheral blood, sampled 28 days after the second AZD1222 dose. This receptor was obtained from an adult who received the AZD1222 COVID-19 vaccine. The chain couples TRBV7-9 to TRBJ1-1, with D unclear. Written as DNA, the CDR3 is TGTGCCAGCAGCCCCAGCGGGGAAGCTGAAGCTTTCTTT. The encoded protein is CASSPSGEAEAFF.